The 32 T cell receptor beta chains listed next were all sequenced from one sample in a study of blood T cell repertoires in COVID-19. The table came from immunoSEQ multiplex PCR; TCRdb's copy has only in-frame clones and leaves some out. The sample gives about 210,000 clones, 80% to 90% of which show up once; 10% is in the top ten. The specimen was PBMCs or T cells enriched from blood (not recorded which). These receptors came from a man aged 18 to 30 with acute COVID-19.

V usage is TRBV28 and J usage is TRBJ1-2; perhaps TRBD1 as D (6 bases). The CDR3 is made up of 15 amino acids. V was cut by 1 base and J by 8 bases, with 17 bases left in between. Germline CDR1 reads MDHEN; CDR2 reads SYDVKM. The CDR3 protein is CASSLLGAGSEGYTF. In DNA, the CDR3 is TGTGCCAGCAGTTTATTGGGGGCAGGGTCAGAGGGCTACACCTTC.

V and J are TRBV19 and TRBJ2-7; 7 positions match TRBD1. The CDR3 consists of 14 residues. V lost 7 bases to trimming and J lost 6 bases; unmatched junction nucleotides: 12. CDR1 LNHDA and CDR2 SQIVND come from the germline V gene (reference sequence). The DNA of the CDR3 is TGTGCCAGTAAACAGGGGTCTCCCATCGGCGAGCAGTACTTC. It translates to CASKQGSPIGEQYF.

CDR3 DNA: TGCAGTCCCGGGGTGGAAGGGGGCTACACCTTC. Translated: CSPGVEGGYTF. The chain uses TRBV20-1 and TRBJ1-2, with no clear D. Germline V gene lookup returns CDR1 DFQATT and CDR2 SNEGSKA (reference sequence). V was shortened by 8 bases and J by 8 bases, with 15 bases between the two germline ends. The CDR3 runs 11 residues.

The V gene is TRBV19, the J gene TRBJ2-1, with 8 bases identical to TRBD2. Germline trimming cut 6 bases from V and 8 bases from J; bases unmatched to any gene: 6. Germline V gene data show CDR1 as LNHDA and CDR2 as SQIVND (reference sequence). CDR3 size: 13 residues. CDR3 in amino acids: CASSREGYDEQFF. The DNA for the CDR3 is TGTGCCAGTAGCCGGGAGGGGTACGATGAGCAGTTCTTC.

This clone was detected only once. The chain recombines TRBV28 with TRBJ2-1, with 12 bases that match TRBD2. The length of the CDR3 is 22 residues. Germline CDR1 MDHEN, CDR2 SYDVKM. The V segment lost 6 bases and the J segment 3 bases; nucleotides outside the gene matches: 24. The CDR3 reads CASSASRDGSSGRGFRYNEQFF. The CDR3 DNA reads as TGTGCCAGCAGCGCCTCTAGGGACGGTTCTAGCGGGAGGGGATTCCGCTACAATGAGCAGTTCTTC.

This chain connects TRBV28 to TRBJ2-7; maybe TRBD2 (5 bases). CDR1 and CDR2 (germline): MDHEN, SYDVKM. The CDR3 length is 15 residues. The V end lost 5 bases, the J end lost 3 bases, and 17 bases lay between the germline ends. This chain's CDR3 is CASSISGGGLYEQYF. Here the CDR3 DNA reads TGTGCCAGCAGTATAAGCGGTGGCGGGCTCTACGAGCAGTACTTC.

The chain uses TRBV7-2 and TRBJ2-5; a weak D match, TRBD2 (6 bases). V was pared by 3 bases and J by 1 base, with 12 bases between. This CDR3 has 15 amino acids. The germline V gene encodes CDR1 SGHTA and CDR2 FQGNSA. CDR3 nucleotides: TGTGCCAGCAGCTTCACCACGGGAGTCCAAGAGACCCAGTACTTC. Residues: CASSFTTGVQETQYF.

The chain couples TRBV11-3 to TRBJ2-5; D unclear. This CDR3 contains 17 residues. Looked up from germline, CDR1 is SGHNT and CDR2 is YENEEA. The germline V and J ends were trimmed by 0 bases and 2 bases, with 16 bases remaining between them. CDR3 DNA sequence: TGTGCCAGCAGCTTAGAAGGATCGTGGAGCAGACAAGAGACCCAGTACTTC. Encoded protein: CASSLEGSWSRQETQYF.

This rearrangement joins TRBV5-5 to TRBJ2-7; 9 bases match TRBD1. The CDR3 runs to 16 residues. Germline V gene lookup returns CDR1 SGHKS and CDR2 YYEKEE (reference sequence). With V trimmed by 2 bases and J by 4 bases, 10 bases remained unmatched. Written as DNA, the CDR3 is TGTGCCAGCAGCTTCCCCCCCGGGACAGGGTCTTACGAGCAGTACTTC. Translated, it gives CASSFPPGTGSYEQYF.

This clone was detected once. V usage is TRBV5-5 and J usage is TRBJ1-1; D gene ambiguous. The CDR3 contains 12 residues. The germline V gene encodes CDR1 SGHKS and CDR2 YYEKEE (reference sequence). The V gene lost 7 bases and the J gene lost 1 base, with 8 bases spanning the gap. The CDR3 reads CASRVENTEAFF. The CDR3 DNA reads TGTGCCAGCCGGGTCGAGAACACTGAAGCTTTCTTT.

J is TRBJ1-2 and V is TRBV5-4; the D gene is possibly TRBD1 (5 bases). Trimming left V 5 bases short and J 0 bases short, with 8 bases between. This CDR3 region has 13 residues. CDR1 SGHNT and CDR2 YYREEE come from the germline V gene (reference sequence). The DNA of the CDR3 is TGTGCCAGCAGTTCGGACACTAACTATGGCTACACCTTC. Encoded protein: CASSSDTNYGYTF.

This chain joins TRBV10-2 and TRBJ2-1, with 11 bases fitting TRBD2. Germline assignment: CDR1 WSHSY and CDR2 SAAADI. This CDR3 is built from 14 residues. V was pared by 7 bases and J by 4 bases, with 3 bases of the junction left unmatched. The CDR3 region is CASKGTSGYNEQFF. The CDR3, as DNA: TGCGCCAGCAAGGGGACTAGCGGTTACAATGAGCAGTTCTTC.

The genes are TRBV10-2 and TRBJ2-3; unclear D gene. Trimming stripped 4 bases from V and 0 bases from J, with 14 bases between. Germline V lookup: CDR1 WSHSY, CDR2 SAAADI. The CDR3 extends over 16 amino acids. This CDR3 is CASSGSRLASTDTQYF. The DNA of the CDR3 is TGCGCCAGCAGTGGGTCACGACTGGCTAGCACAGATACGCAGTATTTT.

The chain combines TRBV19 with TRBJ1-2; 10 positions match TRBD1. Germline CDR1 is LNHDA and CDR2 is SQIVND (reference sequence). J gave up 5 bases and V 3 bases, and 6 bases lay outside the gene matches. The CDR3 loop spans 15 amino acids. CDR3 nucleotide sequence: TGTGCCAGTAGTATTAGGGGACAGGGGAGATATGGCTACACCTTC. Protein: CASSIRGQGRYGYTF.

This clone showed up just once. The chain recombines TRBV4-1 with TRBJ1-1, with a possible D match to TRBD1 (5 bases). Germline V gene data show CDR1 as MGHRA and CDR2 as YSYEKL. Trimming removed 4 bases from V and 0 bases from J, with 12 bases in between. The CDR3 has 15 residues. CDR3 residues: CASSPDQGMNTEAFF. Written as DNA, the CDR3 is TGCGCCAGCAGCCCCGACCAGGGAATGAACACTGAAGCTTTCTTT.

This sequence joins TRBV27 and TRBJ2-1; D remains unclear. Germline V lookup: CDR1 MNHEY, CDR2 SMNVEV (reference sequence). V dropped 5 bases and J dropped 6 bases, with 14 bases sitting between them. The CDR3 covers 14 residues. The CDR3 bases are TGTGCCAGCAGTCTCTACCTGGGCCTCAATGAGCAGTTCTTC. Translation: CASSLYLGLNEQFF.

V and J are TRBV6-4 and TRBJ2-3, with 7 bases aligning to TRBD2. V trimming: 11 bases; J trimming: 1 base; junction bases outside the gene matches: 6. The CDR3 is 13 amino acids. The germline gives CDR1 MRHNA, CDR2 SNTAGT. CDR3 sequence reads: CAWRAGGTDTQYF. The DNA for the CDR3 is TGTGCCTGGAGGGCGGGAGGCACAGATACGCAGTATTTT.

This sequence joins TRBV28 and TRBJ2-7; unclear D gene. Germline CDR1 reads MDHEN; CDR2 reads SYDVKM. This CDR3 comprises 11 residues. The V end lost 4 bases, the J end lost 5 bases, and 6 bases lay between the germline ends. The CDR3 sequence: CASSSLDEQYF. The CDR3 region has the DNA TGTGCCAGCAGTTCTCTAGACGAGCAGTACTTC.

This chain links TRBV15 with TRBJ2-2; D is unclear. Germline CDR1 and CDR2: LNHNV and YYDKDF (reference sequence). The V end was cut by 2 bases, the J end by 7 bases, with 5 bases between. The length of the CDR3 is 12 residues. The CDR3 loop reads CATSRTSGELFF. CDR3 in DNA: TGTGCCACCAGCAGAACAAGCGGGGAGCTGTTTTTT. The full variable domain, completed using reference TRBV15 and TRBJ2-2, is DAMVIQNPRYQVTQFGKPVTLSCSQTLNHNVMYWYQQKSSQAPKLLFHYYDKDFNNEADTPDNFQSRRPNTSFCFLDIRSPGLGDTAMYLCATSRTSGELFFGEGSRLTVL.

The chain carries TRBV6-6 and TRBJ1-6, with D unresolved. This CDR3 contains 15 residues. Between the trimmed V and J ends, which lost 1 base and 7 bases, there was a span of 11 bases. Looked up from germline, CDR1 is MNHNY and CDR2 is SVGAGI (reference sequence). The CDR3 DNA reads TGTGCCAGCAGTTACTATGCAGGTCTCAATTCACCCCTCCACTTT. Its protein product is CASSYYAGLNSPLHF.

This chain connects TRBV6-5 to TRBJ1-5; 7 positions match TRBD1. V shed 4 bases and J 6 bases; nucleotides not matched to a gene: 9. Germline CDR1 reads MNHEY; CDR2 reads SVGAGI. CDR3 length: 15 amino acids. In DNA form, the CDR3 reads TGTGCCAGCAGTTCAACAGGGGCTAGGAGTCAGCCCCAGCATTTT. Its protein product is CASSSTGARSQPQHF.

V gene TRBV7-2 combines with J gene TRBJ1-2, with D perhaps TRBD1 (5 bases). The length of the CDR3 is 15 residues. Trimming stripped 5 bases from V and 0 bases from J, with 13 bases between. CDR1 and CDR2 (germline): SGHTA, FQGNSA. In nucleotides, the CDR3 is TGTGCCAGCAGCCAAACCTCACAGGCTAACTATGGCTACACCTTC. Its protein is CASSQTSQANYGYTF. Filled out from reference TRBV7-2 and TRBJ1-2, the complete variable domain reads GAGVSQSPSNKVTEKGKDVELRCDPISGHTALYWYRQSLGQGLEFLIYFQGNSAPDKSGLPSDRFSAERTGGSVSTLTIQRTQQEDSAVYLCASSQTSQANYGYTFGSGTRLTVV.

The chain couples TRBV25-1 to TRBJ2-7; tentative D call: TRBD2 (6 bases). This CDR3 has 14 residues. Germline values: CDR1 MGHDK, CDR2 SYGVNS. Between the trimmed V and J ends, which lost 2 bases and 3 bases, there was a span of 11 bases. Here the CDR3 DNA reads TGTGCCAGCAGTGAACTAGGGACTCACTACGAGCAGTACTTC. This translates into CASSELGTHYEQYF.

This chain joins TRBV11-3 and TRBJ2-7, with a possible D match to TRBD1 (6 bases). The germline CDR1 and CDR2 sequences are SGHNT and YENEEA. The V gene lost 5 bases and the J gene lost 6 bases, with 23 bases spanning the gap. The CDR3 covers 16 residues. CDR3 sequence reads: CASSLRVTGASLEQYF. For the CDR3, the DNA is TGTGCCAGCAGCCTAAGAGTGACAGGAGCGAGCCTCGAGCAGTACTTC.

The rearrangement links TRBV7-2 to TRBJ2-7, with 7 nucleotides matching TRBD1. This CDR3 is 16 amino acids long. Trimming took 4 bases from V and 4 from J; bases not matched to a gene: 13. Germline-derived CDR1 and CDR2 are SGHTA and FQGNSA. CDR3 sequence (DNA): TGTGCCAGCAGCTCAGGACCCGGGACAGACAAATACGAGCAGTACTTC. Encoded protein: CASSSGPGTDKYEQYF.

The J gene is TRBJ1-3, the V gene TRBV15; a possible D gene is TRBD1 (5 bases). The germline CDR1 and CDR2 sequences are LNHNV and YYDKDF (reference sequence). The V end lost 0 bases, the J end lost 3 bases, and 9 bases lay between the germline ends. The CDR3 runs to 15 residues. The CDR3 DNA reads as TGTGCCACCAGCAGAGAAACCAGGGTTGGAAACACCATATATTTT. Translated: CATSRETRVGNTIYF.

The chain employs TRBV6-5 and TRBJ1-2; unclear D gene. This CDR3 is built from 14 residues. V shed 4 bases and J shed 0 bases, with 9 bases lying between them. The germline V gene has CDR1 MNHEY and CDR2 SVGAGI. As DNA, the CDR3 is TGTGCCAGCAGTTTTACAAGTTCTAACTATGGCTACACCTTC. Translation: CASSFTSSNYGYTF.

This chain joins TRBV6-2 or TRBV6-3 and TRBJ2-1; TRBD2 aligns across 9 bases. Germline CDR1 MNHEY, CDR2 SVGEGT. The CDR3 contains 15 residues. Unmatched junction bases numbered 8, after V lost 3 bases and J lost 8 bases. CDR3 amino acids: CASSYSGRWPDEQFF. Written as DNA, the CDR3 is TGTGCCAGCAGTTATAGCGGGAGATGGCCTGATGAGCAGTTCTTC.

This rearrangement joins TRBV3-1 (or the pseudogene TRBV3-2) to TRBJ1-4; D is ambiguous. V lost 1 base, J lost 7 bases, and 10 bases lay in between. Germline V gives CDR1 LGHDT, CDR2 YNNKEL (reference sequence). The CDR3 contains 14 residues. The CDR3 here is CASSQGEVGEKLFF. The CDR3 DNA follows: TGTGCCAGCAGCCAAGGGGAGGTTGGTGAAAAACTGTTTTTT.

The V and J genes are TRBV7-2 and TRBJ1-2, with 9 bases matching TRBD1. Germline CDR1 SGHTA, CDR2 FQGNSA. V shed 5 bases, J shed 7 bases, and the junction held 17 bases outside the gene matches. The CDR3 sequence is 17 residues long. CDR3 bases: TGTGCCAGCAGCGATGGACAGGCCACAGGGGGCGGTTCTGGCTACACCTTC. Its protein product is CASSDGQATGGGSGYTF.

The chain combines TRBV29-1 with TRBJ1-2; D is possibly TRBD1 (6 bases). This CDR3 spans 13 amino acids. Germline V gene lookup returns CDR1 SQVTM and CDR2 ANQGSEA. Trimming removed 4 bases from V and 5 bases from J, with 14 bases in between. The CDR3 bases are TGCAGCGTTGCGGGACAAGGGATGTATGGCTACACCTTC. This sequence encodes CSVAGQGMYGYTF. Full variable domain (remainder filled in from reference TRBV29-1 and TRBJ1-2): SAVISQKPSRDICQRGTSLTIQCQVDSQVTMMFWYRQQPGQSLTLIATANQGSEATYESGFVIDKFPISRPNLTFSTLTVSNMSPEDSSIYLCSVAGQGMYGYTFGSGTRLTVV.

This chain uses TRBV4-1 with TRBJ1-2; 9 bases map to TRBD1. Germline CDR1 reads MGHRA; CDR2 reads YSYEKL. The V gene end was trimmed by 2 bases and the J gene end by 4 bases; junction bases not matched to a gene: 5. This CDR3 is 15 amino acids long. In DNA, the CDR3 is TGCGCCAGCAGCCAACCGGGACAGGGTCCCTATGGCTACACCTTC. Translated, it gives CASSQPGQGPYGYTF.